This paragraph covers one TCR beta chain sequence. Its antigen is currently unknown. The source of the sample is a study of cytomegalovirus exposure and HLA in healthy donors. 13 Jbeta primers and 60 Vbeta primers were used for the PCR. The repertoire was sequenced with immunoSEQ multiplex PCR; TCRdb's copy has only in-frame clones and lacks some. This table holds about 160,000 clones, about 64% found once. In germline, CDR1 is MNHEY, CDR2 SMNVEV (reference sequence). The J segment lost 4 bases and the V segment lost 5 bases, leaving 19 bases of the junction unmatched. The CDR3 loop spans 19 amino acids. Study findings and constraints: What TCR beta sequences reportedly achieved was accurate prediction of HLA-A and HLA-B alleles in most subjects.

Specimen: PBMCs. The V call is TRBV27, the J call TRBJ1-2, with 10 bases matching TRBD1. The sequence was collected from a man over 45 in good health and CMV-seronegative. The CDR3 DNA sequence: TGTGCCAGCAGTCCCCGACAGGGGGCACACTCGCTCCGTTTCTATGGCTACACCTTC. It encodes CASSPRQGAHSLRFYGYTF.